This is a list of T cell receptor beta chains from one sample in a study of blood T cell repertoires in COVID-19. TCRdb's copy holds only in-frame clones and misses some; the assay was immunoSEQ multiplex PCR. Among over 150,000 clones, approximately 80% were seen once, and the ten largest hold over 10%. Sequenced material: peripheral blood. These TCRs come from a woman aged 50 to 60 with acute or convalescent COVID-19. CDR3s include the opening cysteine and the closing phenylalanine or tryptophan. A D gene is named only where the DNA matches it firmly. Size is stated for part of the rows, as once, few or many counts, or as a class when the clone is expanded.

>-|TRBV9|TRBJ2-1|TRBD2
TGTGCCAGCAGCGATCTAGCGGGGGAGGGGAATGAGCAGTTCTTC
CASSDLAGEGNEQFF
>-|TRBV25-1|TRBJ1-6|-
TGTGCCAGCAGTGGGCCGTATGATAATTCACCCCTCCACTTT
CASSGPYDNSPLHF
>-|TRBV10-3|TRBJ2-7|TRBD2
TGTGCCATCAGGACTAGCGTCTCCTACGAGCAGTACTTC
CAIRTSVSYEQYF
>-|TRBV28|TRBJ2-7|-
TGTGCCAGCTGTTTTGGGGTGGGCGGGGCGCAGTACTTC
CASCFGVGGAQYF
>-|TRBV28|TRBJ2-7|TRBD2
TGTGCCAGCAGTTACGGGCGGGGGGGTAGCTCCTACGAGCAGTACTTC
CASSYGRGGSSYEQYF
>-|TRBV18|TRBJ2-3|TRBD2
TGTGCCAGCTCACGCTGGACTAGCGGCCACACAGATACGCAGTATTTT
CASSRWTSGHTDTQYF
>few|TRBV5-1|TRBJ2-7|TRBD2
TGCGCCAGCAGCCCGCGGACTAGCGGGAGGTCCTACGAGCAGTACTTC
CASSPRTSGRSYEQYF
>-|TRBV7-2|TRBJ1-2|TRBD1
TGTGCCAGCAGCTTTCCTAGACAGGGGGCCGACTATGGCTACACCTTC
CASSFPRQGADYGYTF
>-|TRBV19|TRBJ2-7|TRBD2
TGTGCCAGTAGTATAGCGGCTAGCGGGGGAGTCTCCTACGAGCAGTACTTC
CASSIAASGGVSYEQYF
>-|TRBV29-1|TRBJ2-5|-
TGCAGCGTTGAAGATCCGACACTGGCCCAGTACTTC
CSVEDPTLAQYF
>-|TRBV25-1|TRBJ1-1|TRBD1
TGTGCCAGCAGTTTCTCCGGGACAGGGAGGGACACTGAAGCTTTCTTT
CASSFSGTGRDTEAFF
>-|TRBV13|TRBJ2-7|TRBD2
TGTGCCAGCAGCCGCGGGACTAGCGGACGCTACGAGCAGTACTTC
CASSRGTSGRYEQYF
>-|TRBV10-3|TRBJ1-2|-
TGTGCCATCAGCTCGACTGGAAAGGCTAACTATGGCTACACCTTC
CAISSTGKANYGYTF
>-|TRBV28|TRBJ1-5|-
TGTGCCAGCAGTTTAAGGGGCAAGGGCAATCAGCCCCAGCATTTT
CASSLRGKGNQPQHF
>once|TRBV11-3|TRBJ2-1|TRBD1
TGTGCCAGCAGCTTTACAGGGGCCGGGCAGTTCTTC
CASSFTGAGQFF
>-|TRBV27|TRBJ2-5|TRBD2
TGTGCCAGCAGCGGACTAGCGGGGACTGAAGAGACCCAGTACTTC
CASSGLAGTEETQYF
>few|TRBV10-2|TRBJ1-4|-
TGCGCCAGCAGTGACCCCTATGTGCCAACTAATGAAAAACTGTTTTTT
CASSDPYVPTNEKLFF
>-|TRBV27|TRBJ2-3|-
TGTGCCAGCAGTCCCCGGCGGGACACAGATACGCAGTATTTT
CASSPRRDTDTQYF
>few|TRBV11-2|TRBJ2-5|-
TGTGCCAGCAGCTTACAGGCGCACAAAGAGACCCAGTACTTC
CASSLQAHKETQYF
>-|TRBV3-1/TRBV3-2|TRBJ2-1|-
TGTGCCAGCAGCCCTGTCGATGAGCAGTTCTTC
CASSPVDEQFF
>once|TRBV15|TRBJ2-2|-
TGTGCCACCAGCAGTTCCGGGTTTACCGTACGGGGGACCGGGGAGCTGTTTTTT
CATSSSGFTVRGTGELFF
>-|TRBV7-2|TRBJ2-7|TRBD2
TGTGCCAGCAGCTTAGCGACAGCGGGGGGTTACGAGCAGTACTTC
CASSLATAGGYEQYF
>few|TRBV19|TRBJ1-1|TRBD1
TGTGCCAGTAGTGGGACAGGGGACGTCCAATTCGAAGCTTTCTTT
CASSGTGDVQFEAFF
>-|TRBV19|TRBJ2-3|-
TGTGCCAGTAGTATAGACCCTGTCCGGGATACGCAGTATTTT
CASSIDPVRDTQYF
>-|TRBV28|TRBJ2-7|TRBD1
TGTGCCAGCAGTAGCACTGCCGGGACAGGGTCCTACGAGCAGTACTTC
CASSSTAGTGSYEQYF
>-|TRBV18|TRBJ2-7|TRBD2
TGTGCCAGCTCAATTAGCGGGAGCTCCTACGAGCAGTACTTC
CASSISGSSYEQYF
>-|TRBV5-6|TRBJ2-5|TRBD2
TGTGCCCGGCGGGGGACTCGCGGGCCGGGGGAAGAGACCCAGTACTTC
CARRGTRGPGEETQYF
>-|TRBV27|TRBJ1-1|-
TGTGCCAGCAGTCCAATAACAGGGTCGGGGGAAGCTTTCTTT
CASSPITGSGEAFF
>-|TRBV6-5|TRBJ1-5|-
TGTGCCAGCAGCCTCCCACGGGGCAATCAGCCCCAGCATTTT
CASSLPRGNQPQHF
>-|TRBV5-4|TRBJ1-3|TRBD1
TGTGCCAGTCAGCTCATTCCGGGACAGGGAAACACCATATATTTT
CASQLIPGQGNTIYF
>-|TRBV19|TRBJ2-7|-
TGTGCCAGTAGTAACGGACAGCTGGGCGGATACGAGCAGTACTTC
CASSNGQLGGYEQYF
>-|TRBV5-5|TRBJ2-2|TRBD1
TGTGCCAGCAGTCGACTCCGGGACAGAGACACCGGGGAGCTGTTTTTT
CASSRLRDRDTGELFF
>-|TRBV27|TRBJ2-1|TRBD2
TGTGCCAGCAGTCTCGGGGGGGCCAATGAGCAGTTCTTC
CASSLGGANEQFF
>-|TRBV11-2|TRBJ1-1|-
TGTGCCAGCAGCAAAGCAGGGAACCCTGAAGCTTTCTTT
CASSKAGNPEAFF
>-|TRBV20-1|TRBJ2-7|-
TGCAGTGCTAGTGCTAGTGGGAGGAGCTCCTACGAGCAGTACTTC
CSASASGRSSYEQYF
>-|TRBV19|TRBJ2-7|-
TGTGCCAGTAGTTCACAGGGAGCCCACGAGCAGTACTTC
CASSSQGAHEQYF
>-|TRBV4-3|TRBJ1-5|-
TGCGCCAGCAGCCCGGGGGGGAGTCGCAATCAGCCCCAGCATTTT
CASSPGGSRNQPQHF
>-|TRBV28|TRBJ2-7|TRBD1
TGTGCCAGCAGACGTAACCGAGGGGGCGAGGTCCCCTACGAGCAGTACTTC
CASRRNRGGEVPYEQYF
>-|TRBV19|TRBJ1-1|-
TGTGCCAGTAGTCTGGTAGCTTCCCGGACAGTGAACACTGAAGCTTTCTTT
CASSLVASRTVNTEAFF
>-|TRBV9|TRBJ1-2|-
TGTGCCAGCAGCGTAGAAGGGGGAAGAGGCTACACCTTC
CASSVEGGRGYTF
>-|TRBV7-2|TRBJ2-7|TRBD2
TGTGCCAGCAGCCTCACGGGGGGGCTTGCCTACGAGCAGTACTTC
CASSLTGGLAYEQYF
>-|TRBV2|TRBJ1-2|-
TGTGCCAGCAGTGCGTATTTGGGCTCTGGCTACACCTTC
CASSAYLGSGYTF
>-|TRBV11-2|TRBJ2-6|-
TGTGCCAGCAGCTATTCCCCGGGGGAACCCCGGGGTGGGGCCAACGTCCTGACTTTC
CASSYSPGEPRGGANVLTF
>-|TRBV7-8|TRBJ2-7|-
TGTGCCAGCAGCGGGGGGGGGCTCGAAAGGTACGAGCAGTACTTC
CASSGGGLERYEQYF
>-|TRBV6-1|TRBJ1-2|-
TGTGCCAGCAGTGAATGGGGGGAATATGGCTACACCTTC
CASSEWGEYGYTF
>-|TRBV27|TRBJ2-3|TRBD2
TGTGCCAGCAGTTGGGCAGAGGGACTAGCCTATACGCAGTATTTT
CASSWAEGLAYTQYF
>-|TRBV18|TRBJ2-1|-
TGTGCCAGCTCACCACCGGGGGGAGGATCCTACAATGAGCAGTTCTTC
CASSPPGGGSYNEQFF
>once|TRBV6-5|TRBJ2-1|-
TGTGCCAGCCTCTTCAGGGGCTCCTACAATGAGCAGTTCTTC
CASLFRGSYNEQFF
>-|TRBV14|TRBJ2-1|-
TGTGCCAGCAGATCGAACAGGGCTTTGTCTCTCTACAATGAGCAGTTCTTC
CASRSNRALSLYNEQFF
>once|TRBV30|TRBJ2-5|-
TGTGCCTTAAATGACAGGATGAAAGAGACCCAGTACTTC
CALNDRMKETQYF
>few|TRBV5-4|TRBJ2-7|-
TGTGCCAGCAGCCCCTCCACAGGGTTGGTCTACGAGCAGTACTTC
CASSPSTGLVYEQYF
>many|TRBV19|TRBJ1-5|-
TGTGCCAGTAGTACCGAGCGGGGAAAGGTTTATCAGCCCCAGCATTTT
CASSTERGKVYQPQHF